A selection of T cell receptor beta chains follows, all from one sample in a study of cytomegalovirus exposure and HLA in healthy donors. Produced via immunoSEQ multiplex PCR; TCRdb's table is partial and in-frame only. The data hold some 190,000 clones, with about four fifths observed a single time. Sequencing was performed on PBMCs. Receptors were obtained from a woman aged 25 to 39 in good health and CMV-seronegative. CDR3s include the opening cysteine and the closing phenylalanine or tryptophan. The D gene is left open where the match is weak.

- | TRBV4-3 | CASSQVGQSNEQFF
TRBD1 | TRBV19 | CASSTRGQGLNIQYF
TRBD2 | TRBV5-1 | CASSLNSRGGGETQYF
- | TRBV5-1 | CASSFGLQTRSTDTQYF
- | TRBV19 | CASSPGMPASYEQYF
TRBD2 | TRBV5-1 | CASSLGAGGYNEQFF
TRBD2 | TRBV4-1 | CASSQGSGGTAYEQYF
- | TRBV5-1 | CASSFEQPDTDTQYF
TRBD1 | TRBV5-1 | CASSPGQGDSPLHF
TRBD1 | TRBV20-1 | CSALYRGGYTF
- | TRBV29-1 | CSVGNGRGEWEGMEKLFF
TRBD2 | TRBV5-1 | CASSRNGGAYETQYF
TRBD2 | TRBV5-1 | CASSSHIAGVISGANVLTF
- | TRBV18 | CASSLQGFTDTQYF
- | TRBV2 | CASSEARGAATEAFF
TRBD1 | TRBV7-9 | CASSLGQGANTEAFF
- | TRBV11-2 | CASSGRSGWSTEAFF
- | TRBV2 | CASSPTGFWGTLLNGYTF
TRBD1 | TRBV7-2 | CASSRGTGNTGELFF
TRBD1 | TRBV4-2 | CASSQEVDRGTDTQYF
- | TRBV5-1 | CASSLDIGQPQHF
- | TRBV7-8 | CASSPVSLAKNIQYF
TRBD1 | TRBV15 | CATSRGDRSGYTF
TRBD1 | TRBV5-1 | CASSSRTGGYEQYF
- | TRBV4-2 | CASSQVGQPGGEETQYF
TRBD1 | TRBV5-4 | CASSLEGGGEQFF
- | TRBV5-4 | CASSLGEGYEQYF
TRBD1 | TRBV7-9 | CASSLGTGLYGYTF
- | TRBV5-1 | CASTGSGSSYNEQFF
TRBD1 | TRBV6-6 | CASRDTGAADTQYF
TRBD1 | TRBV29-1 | CSVIRGRDEQYF
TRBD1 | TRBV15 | CATSRGTGRAYGYTF
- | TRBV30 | CACYSGNTIYF
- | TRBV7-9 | CASSLARRLVPETQYF
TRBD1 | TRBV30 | CAWSLGQGFNQPQHF
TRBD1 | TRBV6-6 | CASSYGTGYEQYF
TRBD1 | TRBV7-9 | CASSRTGYTYEQYF
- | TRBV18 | CASSPRPNTDTQYF
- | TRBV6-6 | CASSYPGNTEAFF
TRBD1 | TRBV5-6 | CASSLTGTGRETQYF
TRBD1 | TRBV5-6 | CASSTWTGASSYNEQFF
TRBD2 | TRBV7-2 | CASSLAAGAGGEQYF
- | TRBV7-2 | CASSLVGVHEQYF
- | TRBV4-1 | CASSREGVASSPLHF
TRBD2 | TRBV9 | CASSPGLVSSNEQFF
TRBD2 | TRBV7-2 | CASSLTRRTSGGNEQFF
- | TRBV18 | CASSPDTKANTEAFF
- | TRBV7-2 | CASSLSGSSYEQYF
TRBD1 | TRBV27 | CASRDTGAAGYQPQHF
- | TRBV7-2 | CASSLQAPNTEAFF
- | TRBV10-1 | CASSPDGLSTEAFF
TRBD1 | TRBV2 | CASSDRGPLQYGYTF
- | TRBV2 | CASCSGRGNTGELFF
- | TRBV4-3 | CASSQVGGEQYF
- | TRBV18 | CASSTRKEGTDTQYF
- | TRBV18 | CASSPGTSTDTQYF
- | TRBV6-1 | CASSEGRASTGELFF
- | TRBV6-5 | CASSYGDLYTGELFF
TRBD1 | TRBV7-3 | CASRRDRGIGEAFF
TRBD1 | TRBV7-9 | CASSYDRDSNEKLFF